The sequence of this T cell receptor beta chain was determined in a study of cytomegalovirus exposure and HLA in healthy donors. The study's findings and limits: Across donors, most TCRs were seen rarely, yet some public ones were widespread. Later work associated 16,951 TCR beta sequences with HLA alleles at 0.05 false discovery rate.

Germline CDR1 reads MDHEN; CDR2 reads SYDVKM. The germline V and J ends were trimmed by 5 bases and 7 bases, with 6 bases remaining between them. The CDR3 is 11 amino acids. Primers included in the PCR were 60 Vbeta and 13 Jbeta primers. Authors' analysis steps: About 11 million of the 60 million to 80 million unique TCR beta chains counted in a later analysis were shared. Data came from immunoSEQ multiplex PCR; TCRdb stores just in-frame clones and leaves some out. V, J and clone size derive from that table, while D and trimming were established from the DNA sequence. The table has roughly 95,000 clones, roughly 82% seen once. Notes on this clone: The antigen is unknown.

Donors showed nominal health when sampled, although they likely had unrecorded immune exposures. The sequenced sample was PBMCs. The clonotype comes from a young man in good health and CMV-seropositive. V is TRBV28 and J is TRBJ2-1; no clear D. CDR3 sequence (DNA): TGTGCCAGCAGTCCCTCGAATGAGCAGTTCTTC. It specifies CASSPSNEQFF.